One TCR beta chain is described in this entry. This clonotype has more than one count but fewer than ten. There is no known antigen for this receptor. Per-base quality was not reported, and no clone a single base away is much larger than it. These data originate in a study of T cells after yellow fever vaccination (dated 2019 in TCRdb). About the study as a whole: Libraries from fractions with low cell numbers were prepared with the SMART-Seq v4 Ultra Low Input RNA kit. The cohort comprised two healthy male donors, one aged 18 to 29 and one aged 30 to 40 years. Bulk PBMC replicates and cell subsets were isolated from blood drawn at multiple timepoints before and after both primary and secondary immunization. Bulk TCR alpha and beta repertoires were sequenced longitudinally to track T-cell clones before and after primary and booster YFV17D yellow fever vaccination. Here is what the overall study found, with its caveats: Because abundant contaminating clonotypes from the bulk population could be contained in FACS-sorted repertoires, computational filtering was required. Because only two donors were included in the study, the extent to which the findings can be generalized is limited. A small fraction of clonotypes showed up in both the CD4 and CD8 compartments, probably as a result of convergent recombination. After the booster, most of the clones that had expanded following primary vaccination were detected again (roughly 96% of CD4 and around 88% of CD8), which suggests that memory was broadly maintained. Compared with the primary T-cell response, the secondary T-cell response was weaker but faster, peaking on day 5 rather than day 15.

The sequencer was an Illumina NovaSeq 6000. TCR cDNA was synthesized by 5'RACE template switching, through which a universal primer site and unique molecular identifiers were introduced. cDNA synthesis was primed from both the TCR alpha and TCR beta constant segments. Library amplification involved two PCR steps, and the second step added sample barcodes and sequencing adapters. Sequencing of libraries was performed on Illumina HiSeq 2500 (2x100 bp) or NovaSeq (2x150 bp). In the paper's pipeline: Reads were demultiplexed and collapsed into UMI consensus sequences with MIGEC, and V(D)J alignment was performed with MiXCR. Clonotypes responding to the vaccine were identified with edgeR on replicate PBMC samples, with the criteria of FDR below 0.01 and a log2 fold change above 5 up to day 15. Each bulk clonotype received a CD4 or CD8 identity based on whether the sequenced CD4 or CD8 repertoire contained that clonotype at higher abundance. Clones were called with MiXCR by TCRdb after fastp trimmed the public reads at Q25, and only in-frame beta chains were retained. Each CDR3 protein appears once, grouped with its most common genes and DNA. TCRdb's processing, not the study's, gives the V and J calls here. This sample gives a few hundred thousand distinct CDR3 sequences in total; over 3.5% of them show up just once. The ten largest clones take up 20% to 25% of the sample.

Sample treatment or condition, as interpreted from the label and publication: live attenuated yellow fever vaccine strain. At every blood-draw timepoint, two biological replicates of bulk PBMCs were collected. PBMCs were isolated from peripheral blood using a standard Ficoll-Paque protocol. RNA was extracted with TriZol from bulk PBMCs, CD4 and CD8 fractions, and dextramer-positive and dextramer-negative fractions. Taken from the germline V gene (reference sequence), the CDR1 and CDR2 loops are LGHDT and YNNKEL. The CDR3 contains 19 residues, cysteine and phenylalanine counted. Left in the record is the CDR3 DNA by itself, 57 bases read in frame from the first base. Trimming leaves V shorter by 0 bases and J shorter by 4 bases, with the junction holding 15 bases beyond the gene matches.

The TCR originated in a man younger than 30 who received the YFV17D yellow fever vaccine. Sequenced material: PBMCs, taken 5 days after the yellow fever booster vaccination. The chain couples TRBV3-1 to TRBJ2-3; TRBD2 fits 8 bases in the junction. The nucleotides are TGTGCCAGCAGCCAAGAATCTTTGCGGGCTAGCGGGTCCTCAGATACGCAGTATTTT. It is translated as CASSQESLRASGSSDTQYF.